Described below is a single TCR beta chain sequence and its context. Assay: immunoSEQ multiplex PCR; the TCRdb copy retains only in-frame clones and omits some. The sample contains about 40,000 clones, about 92% of which appear only once. The data stem from a study of T cell changes during pregnancy in multiple sclerosis. The V gene lost 4 bases and the J gene lost 0 bases, with 14 bases spanning the gap. Germline CDR1 reads SGDLS; CDR2 reads YYNGEE. The CDR3 length is 16 residues. This chain links TRBV9 with TRBJ1-3; D gene uncertain. The sequencing used CD8+ T cells from peripheral blood mononuclear cells, collected in the third trimester of pregnancy. The receptor's source is a female donor with multiple sclerosis, enrolled in a pregnancy study. CDR3 DNA: TGTGCCAGCAGCCCGGGTTTGACGGGCTCTGGAAACACCATATATTTT. It codes for CASSPGLTGSGNTIYF.